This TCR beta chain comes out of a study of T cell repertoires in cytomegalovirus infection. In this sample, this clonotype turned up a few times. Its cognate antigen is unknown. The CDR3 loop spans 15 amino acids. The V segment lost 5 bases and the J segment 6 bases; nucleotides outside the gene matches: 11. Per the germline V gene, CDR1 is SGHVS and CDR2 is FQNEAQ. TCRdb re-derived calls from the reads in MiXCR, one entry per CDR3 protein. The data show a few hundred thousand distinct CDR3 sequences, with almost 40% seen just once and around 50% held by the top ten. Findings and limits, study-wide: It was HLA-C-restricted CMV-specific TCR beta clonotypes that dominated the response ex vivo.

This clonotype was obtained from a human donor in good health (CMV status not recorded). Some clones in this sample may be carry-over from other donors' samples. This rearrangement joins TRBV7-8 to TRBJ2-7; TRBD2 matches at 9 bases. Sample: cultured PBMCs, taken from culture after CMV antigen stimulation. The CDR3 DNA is TGTGCCAGCAGCCGAACCGGGACTAGCTGGGGCGAGCAGTACTTC. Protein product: CASSRTGTSWGEQYF.